This paragraph reports one TCR beta chain. Its antigen is not identified. The PCR employed 60 Vbeta primers together with 13 Jbeta primers. Libraries were prepared by immunoSEQ multiplex PCR; TCRdb keeps only in-frame clonotypes and omits some of them. The top ten hold roughly 1.5% of the sample, which has about 250,000 clones, about 90% seen once. The data originate from a study of cytomegalovirus exposure and HLA in healthy donors. On the study more broadly: Previous work identified 120 million or so unique TCR beta sequences from roughly 170 million T cells.

This CDR3 is built from 9 residues. V was pared by 2 bases and J by 12 bases, with 5 bases between. Germline-derived CDR1 and CDR2 are MNHGY and SVAAGI. Study observations and caveats: Published work reported that the classifier diagnosed cytomegalovirus status with high specificity and sensitivity. Three CMV-associated chains proved CMV antigen-specific in vitro. Later genetic work tied a missense DCLRE1C variant to beta-chain V and J trimming.

The rearrangement joins TRBV6-9 to TRBJ2-7; no clear D gene. The sequence was obtained from a girl aged 2-10 years in good health and CMV-seronegative. Sequencing was performed on PBMCs. DNA for the CDR3: TGTGCCAGCAGTTATCCCTGGTACTTC. Translating it yields CASSYPWYF.